At least ten counts were recorded for the clone carrying this T cell receptor beta chain. Its antigen is unidentified. This sample was included in a study of response to subunit inactivated influenza vaccine. Study-wide findings and caveats: Authors suggested each seasonal flu vaccination may recruit only limited numbers of new T cells.

From the RT-PCR reads, TCRdb called clonotypes with MiXCR, one entry per CDR3 protein. The top ten clones hold 9.5% to 15% of a sample with around 160,000 distinct CDR3 sequences, 11% of them seen once. This clonotype was obtained from a man over 45 who received an inactivated influenza vaccine. This specimen was non-naive T cells sorted from PBMCs, taken roughly 47 days after vaccination.

The CDR3 region has the DNA TGCAGCGTTGAGGACCCACCCAACGATGAGCAGTTCTTC. Protein sequence: CSVEDPPNDEQFF. This chain joins TRBV29-1 and TRBJ2-1, with D unclear. CDR3 length: 13 residues. With 3 bases removed from V and 8 bases from J, the gap between germline ends came to 14 bases. Germline CDR1 and CDR2: SQVTM and ANQGSEA.